Each of the 28 T cell receptor beta chains below was sequenced from the same sample in a study of T-cell memory formation after mild COVID-19. TCRdb called the 5' RACE reads again in MiXCR, with one record for every CDR3 protein. The sample consists of 500,000 to 650,000 distinct CDR3 sequences, about 20% of them appearing once. What was sequenced was PBMCs or a T cell subset sorted from them (not recorded which). The source is an adult woman who had mild COVID-19 (a few samples of this study predate the infection). Cell type and time point are not known.

This clonotype has more than one count but fewer than ten. The chain couples TRBV5-4 to TRBJ2-7; weak D call: TRBD1 (5 bases). Trimming took 0 bases from V and 6 from J, leaving 13 bases between them. The length of the CDR3 is 14 residues. Germline V gene data show CDR1 as SGHNT and CDR2 as YYREEE (reference sequence). The CDR3 loop is CASSLGQGRSEQYF. As DNA, the CDR3 is TGTGCCAGCAGCTTGGGCCAGGGAAGGAGCGAGCAGTACTTC.

The V gene is TRBV12-3 or TRBV12-4, the J gene TRBJ1-6; 7 positions agree with TRBD1. V trimming: 7 bases; J trimming: 8 bases; junction bases outside the gene matches: 5. This CDR3 is built from 13 residues. Here the CDR3 reads CASKQGRYSPLHF. The CDR3 bases are TGTGCCAGCAAACAGGGGCGGTATTCACCCCTCCACTTT.

This clonotype showed up just a few times. The V and J genes are TRBV5-1 and TRBJ2-5; 9 bases agree with TRBD2. Germline V lookup: CDR1 SGHRS, CDR2 YFSETQ. V gave up 9 bases and J gave up 2 bases; unmatched junction bases: 11. This CDR3 is 15 amino acids long. CDR3 DNA: TGCGCCACGGCCCCTGCGGGGGGGGTACAAGAGACCCAGTACTTC. Amino acids: CATAPAGGVQETQYF.

This chain links TRBV7-2 with TRBJ1-2, with D perhaps TRBD1 (6 bases). The CDR3 totals 12 residues. CDR1 and CDR2 (germline): SGHTA, FQGNSA. The V gene lost 4 bases and the J gene lost 14 bases, with 17 bases spanning the gap. For the CDR3, the DNA is TGTGCCAGCAGCTCCCCGGGGGCGGGAGGGACCTTC. Its protein product is CASSSPGAGGTF.

This clonotype was observed many times. V is TRBV5-4 and J is TRBJ2-7; D possibly corresponds to TRBD2 (6 bases). This CDR3 has 14 amino acids. V was clipped by 3 bases and J by 1 base, with 11 bases between them. Germline V lookup: CDR1 SGHNT, CDR2 YYREEE (reference sequence). Here the CDR3 reads CASSSAGRSYEQYF. CDR3 DNA: TGTGCCAGCAGCTCAGCAGGGAGGTCCTACGAGCAGTACTTC. Complete variable domain (other parts from reference TRBV5-4 and TRBJ2-7): ETGVTQSPTHLIKTRGQQVTLRCSSQSGHNTVSWYQQALGQGPQFIFQYYREEENGRGNFPPRFSGLQFPNYSSELNVNALELDDSALYLCASSSAGRSYEQYFGPGTRLTVT.

The chain employs TRBV19 and TRBJ1-1, with 8 bases lining up with TRBD1. The V gene's germline CDR1 is LNHDA and CDR2 SQIVND (reference sequence). The CDR3 is 14 residues long. J lost 11 bases, V lost 9 bases, and 17 bases had no gene match. This CDR3 reads CASRKDNRGVFAFF. The CDR3 coding sequence is TGTGCCAGCCGGAAGGATAACAGGGGGGTATTTGCTTTCTTT.

This clonotype was picked up a small number of times. The chain is built from TRBV7-9 and TRBJ2-3, with TRBD2 matching over 7 bases. The V and J ends lost 5 bases and 3 bases, in that order; junction bases with no gene match: 23. Germline assignment: CDR1 SEHNR and CDR2 FQNEAQ (reference sequence). The CDR3 has 20 residues. CDR3 DNA: TGTGCCAGCAGCCCATTCGCTTCTCGGGGTGCGGGAGTCCTTACAGATACGCAGTATTTT. It translates to CASSPFASRGAGVLTDTQYF. Looking up the rest from reference TRBV7-9 and TRBJ2-3 gives the full variable domain: DTGVSQNPRHKITKRGQNVTFRCDPISEHNRLYWYRQTLGQGPEFLTYFQNEAQLEKSRLLSDRFSAERPKGSFSTLEIQRTEQGDSAMYLCASSPFASRGAGVLTDTQYFGPGTRLTVL.

This clonotype was seen only a few times. This rearrangement joins TRBV7-2 to TRBJ2-7, with TRBD2 matching 8 bases. Germline assignment: CDR1 SGHTA and CDR2 FQGNSA. The CDR3 is 15 residues long. With V trimmed by 7 bases and J by 7 bases, 15 bases remained unmatched. The CDR3 protein is CASTRVTGGPSEQYF. The CDR3 DNA reads as TGTGCCAGCACCCGTGTGACGGGAGGGCCGAGTGAGCAGTACTTC. Full variable domain (outside the CDR3, taken from reference TRBV7-2 and TRBJ2-7): GAGVSQSPSNKVTEKGKDVELRCDPISGHTALYWYRQSLGQGLEFLIYFQGNSAPDKSGLPSDRFSAERTGGSVSTLTIQRTQQEDSAVYLCASTRVTGGPSEQYFGPGTRLTVT.

The chain has TRBV3-1 and TRBJ2-2, with 9 bases lining up with TRBD2. Germline-derived CDR1 and CDR2 are LGHDT and YNNKEL (reference sequence). CDR3 length: 13 residues. The V and J ends lost 4 bases and 6 bases, in that order; junction bases with no gene match: 0. The CDR3 spells CASSRLAAGELFF. CDR3 in DNA: TGTGCCAGCAGCCGACTAGCGGCCGGGGAGCTGTTTTTT.

The J gene is TRBJ1-2, the V gene TRBV4-3, with a weak D call TRBD1 (5 bases). Germline V gene data show CDR1 as LGHNA and CDR2 as YSLEER. Trimming stripped 0 bases from V and 6 bases from J, with 14 bases between. The CDR3 runs 15 residues. CDR3 nucleotides: TGCGCCAGCAGCCAAGACGCGGCGGGGCTTGATGGCTACACCTTC. Its translation: CASSQDAAGLDGYTF.

This clonotype turned up a few times. The gene calls are TRBV12-3 or TRBV12-4 and TRBJ1-4, with a possible D match to TRBD1 (5 bases). Trimming removed 5 bases at V and 5 bases at J, with 15 bases between. The CDR3 covers 15 residues. Here the CDR3 DNA reads TGTGCCAGCAGTCATTTGTCGGGGCCAAATGAAAAACTGTTTTTT. This sequence encodes CASSHLSGPNEKLFF.

The CDR3 DNA is TGTGCCAGCAGCTTGTTCATAGGTAGTGGCGAGCAGTACTTC. This translates into CASSLFIGSGEQYF. The chain is built from TRBV12-3 or TRBV12-4 and TRBJ2-7; the D is unclear. Trimming removed 6 bases at V and 6 bases at J, with 18 bases between. The CDR3 covers 14 residues.

This clonotype was seen more than once but under ten times. The chain has TRBV5-1 and TRBJ2-2, with D perhaps matching TRBD1 (5 bases). Germline loops: CDR1 SGHRS, CDR2 YFSETQ. This CDR3 region has 16 residues. Between the trimmed V and J ends, which lost 7 bases and 5 bases, there was a span of 21 bases. CDR3 amino acids: CASAPPSAGSTGELFF. CDR3 bases: TGCGCCAGCGCTCCTCCGAGTGCAGGGTCGACCGGGGAGCTGTTTTTT.

This rearrangement joins TRBV20-1 to TRBJ1-5; D possibly corresponds to TRBD1 (6 bases). The CDR3 covers 14 residues. The V gene lost 0 bases and the J gene lost 4 bases, with 10 bases spanning the gap. Germline assignment: CDR1 DFQATT and CDR2 SNEGSKA (reference sequence). In nucleotides, the CDR3 is TGCAGTGCTAGAGATGACAGGACTAATCAGCCCCAGCATTTT. It translates to CSARDDRTNQPQHF.

The chain carries TRBV5-1 and TRBJ1-1; 7 nucleotides align to TRBD1. The CDR3 is 15 residues long. The germline V gene has CDR1 SGHRS and CDR2 YFSETQ. Trimming at V came to 0 bases and at J to 7 bases, leaving 9 bases not matched to a gene. CDR3 sequence reads: CASSLGFGQVLEAFF. CDR3 coding DNA: TGCGCCAGCAGCTTGGGTTTCGGACAGGTGCTTGAAGCTTTCTTT. Filled out from reference TRBV5-1 and TRBJ1-1, the complete variable domain reads KAGVTQTPRYLIKTRGQQVTLSCSPISGHRSVSWYQQTPGQGLQFLFEYFSETQRNKGNFPGRFSGRQFSNSRSEMNVSTLELGDSALYLCASSLGFGQVLEAFFGQGTRLTVV.

The chain has TRBV20-1 and TRBJ2-7; tentatively, D is TRBD1 (5 bases). The CDR3 has 15 residues. V shed 0 bases and J shed 0 bases, with 12 bases lying between them. In germline, CDR1 is DFQATT, CDR2 SNEGSKA (reference sequence). The CDR3 is CSARDDSAFSYEQYF. The CDR3 DNA reads as TGCAGTGCTAGAGATGACAGCGCTTTCTCCTACGAGCAGTACTTC.

This sequence joins TRBV7-8 and TRBJ1-4, with 9 bases fitting TRBD1. CDR3 length equals 19 residues. Germline V gene sequence: CDR1 SGHVS, CDR2 FQNEAQ. V lost 5 bases, J lost 5 bases, and 18 bases stayed unmatched. CDR3 DNA sequence: TGTGCCAGCAGCGTAACGCCGGGACAGGGAGGGATCGGGAATGAAAAACTGTTTTTT. It codes for CASSVTPGQGGIGNEKLFF.

The V gene is TRBV7-9, the J gene TRBJ2-7, with D maybe TRBD2 (6 bases). V gave up 0 bases and J gave up 0 bases, with 12 bases separating them. Germline V CDR1 and CDR2: SEHNR, FQNEAQ (reference sequence). There are 16 residues in the CDR3. The DNA for the CDR3 is TGTGCCAGCAGCTTAGCTTACCAGCGGGTCTCCTACGAGCAGTACTTC. It encodes CASSLAYQRVSYEQYF.

This clonotype was recorded at least ten times. This chain uses TRBV12-3 or TRBV12-4 with TRBJ2-7; D might be TRBD2 (6 bases). The CDR3 length is 14 residues. V gave up 0 bases and J gave up 3 bases, with 9 bases separating them. For the CDR3, the DNA is TGTGCCAGCAGTTTAGCGGGCGGGGACTACGAGCAGTACTTC. Its protein is CASSLAGGDYEQYF.

This clonotype has only a few counts. CDR3 protein: CASSQAEGASYEQYF. The DNA for the CDR3 is TGCGCCAGCAGCCAAGCTGAGGGGGCATCCTACGAGCAGTACTTC. The chain has TRBV4-3 and TRBJ2-7, with 7 bases aligning to TRBD1. The CDR3 consists of 15 residues. V trimming: 1 base; J trimming: 1 base; junction bases outside the gene matches: 4. CDR1 is LGHNA and CDR2 is YSLEER in the germline V gene.

The sample holds a few counts of this clonotype. The chain combines TRBV19 with TRBJ2-7; perhaps D is TRBD1 or TRBD2 (6 bases each). CDR1 LNHDA and CDR2 SQIVND come from the germline V gene (reference sequence). The CDR3 is 16 residues long. V lost 3 bases to trimming and J lost 2 bases, with 17 bases between them. CDR3 loop: CASSIRGTPYTYEQYF. CDR3 in DNA: TGTGCCAGTAGTATTCGCGGGACACCCTATACCTACGAGCAGTACTTC. Based on the CDR3 plus reference TRBV19 and TRBJ2-7, the full variable domain is DGGITQSPKYLFRKEGQNVTLSCEQNLNHDAMYWYRQDPGQGLRLIYYSQIVNDFQKGDIAEGYSVSREKKESFPLTVTSAQKNPTAFYLCASSIRGTPYTYEQYFGPGTRLTVT.

This clonotype has more than one count but fewer than ten. V and J are TRBV7-2 and TRBJ2-2, with 11 bases identical to TRBD2. The V gene's germline CDR1 is SGHTA and CDR2 FQGNSA. J was trimmed by 5 bases and V by 3 bases; bases with no gene match: 11. This CDR3 spans 18 amino acids. In DNA, the CDR3 is TGTGCCAGCAGCTTCCTCTCAAAAACTAGCGGGAGAACCGGGGAGCTGTTTTTT. Encoded protein: CASSFLSKTSGRTGELFF.

The chain joins TRBV3-1 to TRBJ1-2; D is uncertain. This CDR3 is 15 amino acids long. CDR1 and CDR2 from the germline V gene are LGHDT and YNNKEL (reference sequence). V was cut by 0 bases and J by 0 bases, with 8 bases left in between. In DNA, the CDR3 is TGTGCCAGCAGCCAAGAGTGGCAGTCTAACTATGGCTACACCTTC. This encodes CASSQEWQSNYGYTF.

This chain links TRBV5-1 with TRBJ2-5, with 11 bases lining up with TRBD2. This CDR3 region has 15 residues. Germline CDR1 SGHRS, CDR2 YFSETQ. V lost 2 bases, J lost 5 bases, and 5 bases stayed unmatched. This CDR3 is CASSFLLAGVETQYF. The CDR3 DNA is TGCGCCAGCAGCTTCCTACTAGCGGGAGTGGAGACCCAGTACTTC. Complete variable domain (other parts from reference TRBV5-1 and TRBJ2-5): KAGVTQTPRYLIKTRGQQVTLSCSPISGHRSVSWYQQTPGQGLQFLFEYFSETQRNKGNFPGRFSGRQFSNSRSEMNVSTLELGDSALYLCASSFLLAGVETQYFGPGTRLLVL.

The rearrangement links TRBV27 to TRBJ2-2, with D perhaps matching TRBD1 or TRBD2 (5 bases each). CDR1 is MNHEY and CDR2 is SMNVEV in the germline V gene (reference sequence). The CDR3 loop spans 17 amino acids. V lost 0 bases and J lost 5, with 16 bases in between. CDR3 sequence: CASSLSGTFLETGELFF. CDR3 DNA: TGTGCCAGCAGTTTATCGGGGACCTTTTTAGAGACCGGGGAGCTGTTTTTT.

The chain employs TRBV28 and TRBJ1-6, with 8 bases matching TRBD1. This CDR3 spans 15 amino acids. CDR1 is MDHEN and CDR2 is SYDVKM in the germline V gene. V dropped 6 bases and J dropped 3; count of bases not matched to a gene: 4. The CDR3 is CASRETGDYNSPLHF. The CDR3 DNA reads TGTGCCAGCAGGGAGACAGGGGACTATAATTCACCCCTCCACTTT.

This clonotype was detected only a few times. V gene TRBV7-3 combines with J gene TRBJ1-1; no reliable D call. V was shortened by 5 bases and J by 1 base, with 8 bases between the two germline ends. CDR1 and CDR2 from the germline V gene are SGHTA and FQGTGA. CDR3 length: 13 residues. The CDR3 protein is CASSMMRNTEAFF. CDR3 sequence (DNA): TGTGCCAGCAGCATGATGAGGAACACTGAAGCTTTCTTT.

This chain connects TRBV6-2 or TRBV6-3 to TRBJ2-1, with 8 bases lining up with TRBD2. Germline trimming cut 0 bases from V and 10 bases from J; bases unmatched to any gene: 8. There are 15 residues in the CDR3. Germline lookup yields CDR1 MNHEY and CDR2 SVGEGT. For the CDR3, the DNA is TGTGCCAGCAGTTACTCGGGCGGGAGGATTGGGGAGCAGTTCTTC. Amino acids: CASSYSGGRIGEQFF.